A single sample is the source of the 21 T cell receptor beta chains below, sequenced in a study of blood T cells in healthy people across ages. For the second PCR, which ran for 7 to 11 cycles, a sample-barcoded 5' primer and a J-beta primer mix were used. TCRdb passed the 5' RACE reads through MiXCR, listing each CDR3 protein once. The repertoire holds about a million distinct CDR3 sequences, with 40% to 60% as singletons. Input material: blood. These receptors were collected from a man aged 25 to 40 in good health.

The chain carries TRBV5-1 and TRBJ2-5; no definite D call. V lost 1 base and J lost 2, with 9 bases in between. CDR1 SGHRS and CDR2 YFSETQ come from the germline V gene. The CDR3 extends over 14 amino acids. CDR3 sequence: CASSLRVFQETQYF. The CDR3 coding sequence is TGCGCCAGCAGCTTGCGGGTTTTTCAAGAGACCCAGTACTTC.

The CDR3 loop reads CASSETRGLRTDTQYF. In DNA, the CDR3 is TGTGCCAGCAGTGAAACGCGGGGTCTGAGGACAGATACGCAGTATTTT. The rearrangement uses TRBV2 and TRBJ2-3; perhaps TRBD2 as D (6 bases). CDR1 is SNHLY and CDR2 is FYNNEI in the germline V gene. This CDR3 comprises 16 residues. With 2 bases removed from V and 3 bases from J, the gap between germline ends came to 15 bases.

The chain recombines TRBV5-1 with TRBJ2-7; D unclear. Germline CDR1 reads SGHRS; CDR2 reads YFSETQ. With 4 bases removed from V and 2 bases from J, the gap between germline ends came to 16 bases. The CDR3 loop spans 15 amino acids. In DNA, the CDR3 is TGCGCCAGCAGCCGACTCGAATTTGGGCCCTACGAGCAGTACTTC. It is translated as CASSRLEFGPYEQYF. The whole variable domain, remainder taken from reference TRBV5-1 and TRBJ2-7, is KAGVTQTPRYLIKTRGQQVTLSCSPISGHRSVSWYQQTPGQGLQFLFEYFSETQRNKGNFPGRFSGRQFSNSRSEMNVSTLELGDSALYLCASSRLEFGPYEQYFGPGTRLTVT.

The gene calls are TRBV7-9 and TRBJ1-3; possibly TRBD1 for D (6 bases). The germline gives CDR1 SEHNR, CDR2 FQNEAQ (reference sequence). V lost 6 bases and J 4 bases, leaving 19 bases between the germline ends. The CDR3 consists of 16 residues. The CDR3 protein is CASRQSGTRAGNTIYF. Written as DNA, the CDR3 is TGTGCCAGCAGGCAATCCGGGACAAGGGCGGGAAACACCATATATTTT.

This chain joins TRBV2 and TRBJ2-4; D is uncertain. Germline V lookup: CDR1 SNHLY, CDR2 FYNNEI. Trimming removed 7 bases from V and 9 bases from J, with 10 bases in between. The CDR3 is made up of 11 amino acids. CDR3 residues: CASTYTSIQYF. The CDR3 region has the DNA TGTGCCAGCACTTATACGAGCATTCAGTACTTC.

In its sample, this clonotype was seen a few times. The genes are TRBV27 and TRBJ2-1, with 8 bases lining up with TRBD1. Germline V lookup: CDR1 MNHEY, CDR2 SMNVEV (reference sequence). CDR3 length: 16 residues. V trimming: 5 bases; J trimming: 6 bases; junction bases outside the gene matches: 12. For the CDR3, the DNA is TGTGCCAGCAGTACACCCGACAGGGGTAGACCCAATGAGCAGTTCTTC. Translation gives CASSTPDRGRPNEQFF.

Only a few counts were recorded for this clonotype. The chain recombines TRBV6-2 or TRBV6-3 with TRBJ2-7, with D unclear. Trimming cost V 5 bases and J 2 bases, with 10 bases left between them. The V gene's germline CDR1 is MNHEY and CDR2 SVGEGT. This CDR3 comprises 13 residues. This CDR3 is CASSGDLTYEQYF. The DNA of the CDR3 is TGTGCCAGCAGTGGGGATTTAACCTACGAGCAGTACTTC.

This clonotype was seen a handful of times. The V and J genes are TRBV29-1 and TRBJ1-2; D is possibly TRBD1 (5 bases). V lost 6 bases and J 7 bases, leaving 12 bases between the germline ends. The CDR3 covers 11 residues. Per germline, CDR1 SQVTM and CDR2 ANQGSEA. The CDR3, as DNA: TGCAGCGTCTCGCAGGGCTCTGGCTACACCTTC. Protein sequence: CSVSQGSGYTF.

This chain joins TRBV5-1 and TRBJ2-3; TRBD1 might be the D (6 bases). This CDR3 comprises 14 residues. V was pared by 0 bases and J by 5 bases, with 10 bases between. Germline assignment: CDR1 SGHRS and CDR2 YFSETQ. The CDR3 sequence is CASSLAQQGDTQYF. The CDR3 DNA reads TGCGCCAGCAGCTTGGCCCAACAGGGAGATACGCAGTATTTT.

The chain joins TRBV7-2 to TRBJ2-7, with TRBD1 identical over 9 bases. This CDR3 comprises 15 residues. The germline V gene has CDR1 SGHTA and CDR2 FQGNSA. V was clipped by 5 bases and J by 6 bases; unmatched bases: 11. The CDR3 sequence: CASSPSVGQGGEQYF. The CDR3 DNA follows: TGTGCCAGCAGCCCAAGTGTGGGACAGGGTGGCGAGCAGTACTTC.

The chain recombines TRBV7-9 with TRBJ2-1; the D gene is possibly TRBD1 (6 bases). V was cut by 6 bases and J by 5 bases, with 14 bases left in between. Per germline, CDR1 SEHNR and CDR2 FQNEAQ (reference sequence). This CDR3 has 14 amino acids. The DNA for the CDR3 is TGTGCCAGCAGGGAACAGGGTTCCCACAATGAGCAGTTCTTC. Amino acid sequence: CASREQGSHNEQFF.

In DNA, the CDR3 is TGCAGCGTTGAAAGGGCGACAGGGTCAACGGGGGCCAACGTCCTGACTTTC. Amino acid sequence: CSVERATGSTGANVLTF. The rearrangement links TRBV29-1 to TRBJ2-6; 7 positions agree with TRBD1. Germline CDR1 SQVTM, CDR2 ANQGSEA. This CDR3 has 17 amino acids. The J segment lost 4 bases and the V segment lost 2 bases, leaving 11 bases of the junction unmatched.

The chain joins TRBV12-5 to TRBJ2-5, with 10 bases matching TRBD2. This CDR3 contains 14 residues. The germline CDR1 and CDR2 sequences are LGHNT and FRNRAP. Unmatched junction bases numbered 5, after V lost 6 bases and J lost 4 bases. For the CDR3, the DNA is TGTGCTAGTGGCGCTAGCGGGGGTGGAGAGACCCAGTACTTC. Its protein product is CASGASGGGETQYF.

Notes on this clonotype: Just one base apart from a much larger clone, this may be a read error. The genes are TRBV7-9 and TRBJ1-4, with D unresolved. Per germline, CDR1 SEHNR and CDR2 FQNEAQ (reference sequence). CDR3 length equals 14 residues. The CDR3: CANSLTITNEKLFF. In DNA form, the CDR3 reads TGTGCCAACAGCTTAACTATTACTAATGAAAAACTGTTTTTT.

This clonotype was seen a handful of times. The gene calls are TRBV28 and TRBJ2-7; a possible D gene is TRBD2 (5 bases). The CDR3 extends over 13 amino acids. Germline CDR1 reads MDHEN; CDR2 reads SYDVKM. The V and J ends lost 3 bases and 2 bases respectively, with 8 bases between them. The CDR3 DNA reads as TGTGCCAGCAGTTTGAGGGCACCCTACGAGCAGTACTTC. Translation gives CASSLRAPYEQYF.

The CDR3 DNA reads TGTGCCAGCAGTGCGGGGTGGGGGGAGGGCAATCAGCCCCAGCATTTT. This translates into CASSAGWGEGNQPQHF. The chain carries TRBV25-1 and TRBJ1-5, with D perhaps TRBD1 (5 bases). Germline loops: CDR1 MGHDK, CDR2 SYGVNS. V was pared by 4 bases and J by 2 bases, with 15 bases between. This CDR3 contains 16 residues.

CDR3 in DNA: TGTGCCAGCAGCGCCCGACTGGGAGACGCACCCCTCCACTTT. This sequence encodes CASSARLGDAPLHF. The V gene is TRBV4-2, the J gene TRBJ1-6; D gene unclear. Looked up from germline, CDR1 is LGHNA and CDR2 is YNFKEQ. The CDR3 contains 14 residues. V lost 5 bases and J lost 11, with 16 bases in between.

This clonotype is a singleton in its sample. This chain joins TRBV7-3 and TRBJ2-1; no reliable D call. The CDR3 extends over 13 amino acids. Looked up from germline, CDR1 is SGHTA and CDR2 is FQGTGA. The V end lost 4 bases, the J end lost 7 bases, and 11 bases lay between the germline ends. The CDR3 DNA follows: TGTGCCAGCAGCTCGGTACCGGGTAATGAGCAGTTCTTC. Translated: CASSSVPGNEQFF.

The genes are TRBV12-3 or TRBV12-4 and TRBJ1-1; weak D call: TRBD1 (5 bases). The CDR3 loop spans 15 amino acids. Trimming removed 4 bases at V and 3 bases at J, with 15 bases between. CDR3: CASSYGGVAYTEAFF. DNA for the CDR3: TGTGCCAGCAGTTATGGGGGGGTGGCGTACACTGAAGCTTTCTTT.

As DNA, the CDR3 is TGTGCCAGCTTGCCAGGCCGCAGCTCCTATAATTCACCCCTCCACTTT. It codes for CASLPGRSSYNSPLHF. This sequence joins TRBV6-5 and TRBJ1-6, with D uncertain. The ends were cut back, 8 bases at V and 0 bases at J, with 14 bases in the middle. The CDR3 loop spans 16 amino acids. The V gene's germline CDR1 is MNHEY and CDR2 SVGAGI.

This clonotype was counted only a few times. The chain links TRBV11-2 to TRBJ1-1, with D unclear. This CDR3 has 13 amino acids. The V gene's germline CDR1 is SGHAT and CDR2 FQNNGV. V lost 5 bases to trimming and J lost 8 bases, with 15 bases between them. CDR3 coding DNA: TGTGCCAGCAGCCTGGACCTGCTCGGGGAAGCTTTCTTT. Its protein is CASSLDLLGEAFF.